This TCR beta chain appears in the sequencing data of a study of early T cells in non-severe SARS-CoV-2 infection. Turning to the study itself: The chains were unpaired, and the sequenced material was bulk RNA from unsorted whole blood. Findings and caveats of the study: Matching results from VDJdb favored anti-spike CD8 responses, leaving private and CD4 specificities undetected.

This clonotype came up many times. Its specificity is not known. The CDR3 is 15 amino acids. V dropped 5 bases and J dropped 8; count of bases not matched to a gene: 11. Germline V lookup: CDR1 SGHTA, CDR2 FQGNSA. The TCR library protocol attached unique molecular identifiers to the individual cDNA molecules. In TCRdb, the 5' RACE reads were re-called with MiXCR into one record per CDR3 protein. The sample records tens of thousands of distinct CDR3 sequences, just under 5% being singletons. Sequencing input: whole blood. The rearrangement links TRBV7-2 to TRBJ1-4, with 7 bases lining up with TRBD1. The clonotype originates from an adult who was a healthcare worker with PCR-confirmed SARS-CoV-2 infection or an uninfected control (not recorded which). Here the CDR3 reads CASSTGYRGGEKLFF. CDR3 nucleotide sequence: TGTGCCAGCAGCACCGGGTACAGGGGTGGGGAAAAACTGTTTTTT.